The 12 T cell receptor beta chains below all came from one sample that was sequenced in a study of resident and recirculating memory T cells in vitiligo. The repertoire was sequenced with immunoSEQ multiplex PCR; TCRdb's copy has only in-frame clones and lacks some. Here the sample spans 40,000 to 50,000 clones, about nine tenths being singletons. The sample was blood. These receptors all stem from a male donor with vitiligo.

The CDR3 DNA reads as TGTGCCAGTAGTCCCATGACTAGCGGGGAACAAGAGACCCAGTACTTC. Amino acids: CASSPMTSGEQETQYF. J is TRBJ2-5 and V is TRBV19, with 11 bases that match TRBD2. V lost 5 bases, J lost 2 bases, and 7 bases stayed unmatched. Germline V gene lookup returns CDR1 LNHDA and CDR2 SQIVND (reference sequence). The CDR3 has 16 residues.

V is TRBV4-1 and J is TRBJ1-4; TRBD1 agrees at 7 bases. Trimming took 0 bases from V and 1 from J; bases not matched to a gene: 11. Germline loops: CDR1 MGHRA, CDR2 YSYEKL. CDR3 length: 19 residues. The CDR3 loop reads CASSQDRTGSLGTNEKLFF. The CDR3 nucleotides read TGCGCCAGCAGCCAAGATCGGACAGGTAGCCTGGGAACTAATGAAAAACTGTTTTTT.

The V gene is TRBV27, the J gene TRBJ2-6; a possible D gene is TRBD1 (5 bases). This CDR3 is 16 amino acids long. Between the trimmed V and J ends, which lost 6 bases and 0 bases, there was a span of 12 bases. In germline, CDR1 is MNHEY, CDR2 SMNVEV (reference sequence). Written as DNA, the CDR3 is TGTGCCAGCAGATCAACGACAGACTCTGGGGCCAACGTCCTGACTTTC. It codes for CASRSTTDSGANVLTF.

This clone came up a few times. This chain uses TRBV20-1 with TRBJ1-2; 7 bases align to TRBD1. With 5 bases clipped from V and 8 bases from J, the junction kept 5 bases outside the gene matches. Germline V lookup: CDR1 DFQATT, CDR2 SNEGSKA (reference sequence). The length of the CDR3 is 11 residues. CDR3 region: CSADDRVGYTF. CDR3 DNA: TGCAGTGCTGATGACAGGGTCGGCTACACCTTC.

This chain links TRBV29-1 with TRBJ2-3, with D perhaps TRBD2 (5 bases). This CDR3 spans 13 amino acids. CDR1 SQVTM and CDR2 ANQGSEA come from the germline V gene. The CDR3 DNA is TGCACGGTGAGAGGCGGGCATGGAGATACGCAGTATTTT. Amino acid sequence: CTVRGGHGDTQYF.

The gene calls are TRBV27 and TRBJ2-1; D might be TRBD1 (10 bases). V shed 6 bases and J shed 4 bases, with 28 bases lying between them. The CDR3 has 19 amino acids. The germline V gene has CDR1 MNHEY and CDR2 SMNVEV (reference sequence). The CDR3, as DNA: TGTGCCAGCAGCCGCCGACAGGGGGCTTTACTAGCGGGTTACAATGAGCAGTTCTTC. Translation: CASSRRQGALLAGYNEQFF.

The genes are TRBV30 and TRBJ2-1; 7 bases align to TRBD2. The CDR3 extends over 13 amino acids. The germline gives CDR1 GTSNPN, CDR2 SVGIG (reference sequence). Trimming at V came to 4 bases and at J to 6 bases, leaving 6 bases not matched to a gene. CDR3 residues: CAWIRRGSNEQFF. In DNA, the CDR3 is TGTGCCTGGATACGGCGGGGGAGCAATGAGCAGTTCTTC.

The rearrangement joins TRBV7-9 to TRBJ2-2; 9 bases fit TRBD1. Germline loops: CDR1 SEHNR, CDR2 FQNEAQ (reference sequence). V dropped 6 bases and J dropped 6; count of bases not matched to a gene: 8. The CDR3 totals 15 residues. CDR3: CASRFQTGGPGELFF. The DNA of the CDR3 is TGTGCCAGCAGATTTCAAACAGGGGGCCCCGGGGAGCTGTTTTTT.

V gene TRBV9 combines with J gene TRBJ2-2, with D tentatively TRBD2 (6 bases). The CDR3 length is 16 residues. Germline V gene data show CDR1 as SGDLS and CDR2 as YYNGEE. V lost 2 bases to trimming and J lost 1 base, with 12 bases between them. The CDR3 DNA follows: TGTGCCAGCAGCGTGGCGGGATGGAAGAACACCGGGGAGCTGTTTTTT. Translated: CASSVAGWKNTGELFF.

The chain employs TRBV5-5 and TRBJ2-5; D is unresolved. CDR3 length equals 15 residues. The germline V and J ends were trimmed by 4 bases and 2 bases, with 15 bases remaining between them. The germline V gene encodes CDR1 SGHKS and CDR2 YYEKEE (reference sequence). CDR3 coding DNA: TGTGCCAGCAGCCGCCTCGCGGTCGCTCAAGAGACCCAGTACTTC. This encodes CASSRLAVAQETQYF.

CDR3 nucleotide sequence: TGCGCCAGCAGCCAAGGTACAGGGACCGGGGCCAACGTCCTGACTTTC. Translation gives CASSQGTGTGANVLTF. The gene calls are TRBV4-1 and TRBJ2-6; TRBD1 is a possible D gene (6 bases). The CDR3 is made up of 16 amino acids. Germline assignment: CDR1 MGHRA and CDR2 YSYEKL. The ends were cut back, 1 base at V and 4 bases at J, with 11 bases in the middle.

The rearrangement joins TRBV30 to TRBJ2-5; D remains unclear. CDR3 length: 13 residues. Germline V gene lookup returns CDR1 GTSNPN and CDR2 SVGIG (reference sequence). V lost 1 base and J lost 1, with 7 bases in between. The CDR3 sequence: CAWSGISQETQYF. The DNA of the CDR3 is TGTGCCTGGAGTGGCATTAGCCAAGAGACCCAGTACTTC.